Following are 23 T cell receptor beta chains from one sample sequenced in a study of regulatory T cells in long-lasting Graves disease. Time point here: newly diagnosed GD, antithyroid drugs for less than 3 months. From PBMCs, RNA was extracted and then used to make the TCR library. Building of the TCR beta libraries involved iRepertoire HTBI primers and Arm-PCR of CDR3 regions. TCRdb reanalysed the multiplex PCR reads using MiXCR and keeps one entry per CDR3 protein. The table has 350,000 to 450,000 distinct CDR3 sequences, 15% seen once. The data were also submitted as part of a second study, on T cells in Graves' hyperthyroidism and ophthalmopathy.

Sample: peripheral blood mononuclear cells (PBMCs), taken at new diagnosis, from a patient treated with antithyroid drugs. These receptor sequences come from a woman aged 35 to 49 with Graves disease.

Note on this clonotype: The CDR3 does not end in the conserved phenylalanine or tryptophan, so this is likely a read error. The chain couples TRBV18 to TRBJ2-1; D could derive from TRBD1 or TRBD2 (5 bases each). V was cut by 1 base and J by 9 bases, with 16 bases left in between. Germline V gene data show CDR1 as KGHSH and CDR2 as LQKENI. The CDR3 spans 15 residues. Here the CDR3 DNA reads TGTGCCAGCTCACCACGGTTGTCCAGGGCGGGTGAGCAGTTCGTC. This gives the protein CASSPRLSRAGEQFV.

The rearrangement uses TRBV18 and TRBJ1-6; D remains ambiguous. CDR3 length: 14 residues. Deletions cut 2 bases from V and 7 bases from J, with 9 bases between. Germline assignment: CDR1 KGHSH and CDR2 LQKENI. The CDR3 coding sequence is TGTGCCAGCTCACCAGCTTCTAGAAATTCACCCCTCCACTTT. Translating it yields CASSPASRNSPLHF. Full variable domain (rest looked up from reference TRBV18 and TRBJ1-6): NAGVMQNPRHLVRRRGQEARLRCSPMKGHSHVYWYRQLPEEGLKFMVYLQKENIIDESGMPKERFSAEFPKEGPSILRIQQVVRGDSAAYFCASSPASRNSPLHFGNGTRLTVT.

The sample holds many counts of this clonotype. The rearrangement joins TRBV28 to TRBJ2-3, with 7 bases fitting TRBD1. This CDR3 is 14 amino acids long. The germline gives CDR1 MDHEN, CDR2 SYDVKM. V lost 7 bases, J lost 4 bases, and 8 bases stayed unmatched. DNA for the CDR3: TGTGCCAGCAAGGAGACAGGGTCCCCAGATACGCAGTATTTT. Its protein product is CASKETGSPDTQYF.

A few counts support this clonotype. The chain has TRBV28 and TRBJ2-7, with TRBD1 matching 10 bases. The J segment lost 7 bases and the V segment lost 2 bases, leaving 5 bases of the junction unmatched. The CDR3 runs to 14 residues. Germline V gene sequence: CDR1 MDHEN, CDR2 SYDVKM. The CDR3 DNA reads TGTGCCAGCAGTTTACAGGACAGGGGGGGTGAGCAGTACTTC. Its translation: CASSLQDRGGEQYF.

This clonotype was seen ten or more times. The gene calls are TRBV6-2 or TRBV6-3 and TRBJ1-1; D perhaps matches TRBD1 (5 bases). V was clipped by 1 base and J by 6 bases, with 18 bases between them. Germline V CDR1 and CDR2: MNHEY, SVGEGT. The CDR3 loop spans 16 amino acids. CDR3 protein: CASSYLRGEGFAEAFF. The CDR3, as DNA: TGTGCCAGCAGTTACTTACGGGGGGAGGGATTCGCTGAAGCTTTCTTT.

This clonotype was detected ten times or more. V is TRBV29-1 and J is TRBJ2-7; D is perhaps TRBD1 or TRBD2 (5 bases each). V was clipped by 2 bases and J by 3 bases, with 17 bases between them. This CDR3 is 15 amino acids long. The V gene's germline CDR1 is SQVTM and CDR2 ANQGSEA. The CDR3 here is CSVESVAAGGYEQYF. The DNA of the CDR3 is TGCAGCGTTGAAAGCGTGGCCGCTGGGGGCTACGAGCAGTACTTC.

This clonotype appeared a few times. Just one base apart from a much larger clone, this may be a read error. The chain recombines TRBV2 with TRBJ1-1; the D is unclear. Germline V CDR1 and CDR2: SNHLY, FYNNEI. Trimming took off 7 bases at V and 3 bases at J, with 6 bases between the two ends. CDR3 length equals 11 residues. The CDR3 is CASKEDTEAFF. The CDR3 DNA is TGTGCCAGCAAAGAAGACACTGAAGCTTTCTTT.

This clonotype was seen repeatedly, ten times or more. The V and J genes are TRBV3-1 and TRBJ2-7; D is possibly TRBD1 (6 bases). The CDR3 sequence is 14 residues long. Germline CDR1 LGHDT, CDR2 YNNKEL (reference sequence). Trimming removed 4 bases from V and 0 bases from J, with 10 bases in between. Here the CDR3 reads CASSPGVGSYEQYF. The CDR3 nucleotides read TGTGCCAGCAGCCCAGGGGTGGGCTCCTACGAGCAGTACTTC.

In this sample, this clonotype turned up many times. The chain links TRBV28 to TRBJ2-7, with D tentatively TRBD1 (6 bases). The CDR3 length is 19 residues. Trimming stripped 6 bases from V and 2 bases from J, with 29 bases between. Germline V gene data show CDR1 as MDHEN and CDR2 as SYDVKM. CDR3 sequence: CASSYQQGSYGSKAYEQYF. The CDR3 coding sequence is TGTGCCAGCAGCTACCAACAGGGAAGTTATGGAAGCAAGGCCTACGAGCAGTACTTC.

As for this clonotype: One base away lies a much larger clone, so this may be a sequencing read error. The chain carries TRBV6-1 and TRBJ2-7; 12 bases are a match to TRBD2. V dropped 7 bases and J dropped 2; count of bases not matched to a gene: 3. The germline V gene has CDR1 MNHNS and CDR2 SASEGT. This CDR3 has 14 residues. The chain's CDR3 is CASTRTSGAYEQYF. CDR3 sequence (DNA): TGTGCCAGCACCAGGACTAGCGGGGCCTACGAGCAGTACTTC.

This clonotype showed up many times. V and J are TRBV11-2 and TRBJ1-2; unclear D gene. Germline-derived CDR1 and CDR2 are SGHAT and FQNNGV. CDR3 length: 12 residues. Trimming shortened V by 2 bases and J by 8 bases, and 9 bases separated the two germline ends. CDR3 nucleotide sequence: TGTGCCAGCAGCTTAATGAACGGAGGCTACACCTTC. This encodes CASSLMNGGYTF.

With respect to this clonotype: This clone may be a read error of a much larger clone one base away. The chain couples TRBV18 to TRBJ2-1, with D possibly TRBD2 on 6 matching bases. CDR3 length: 16 residues. Trimming stripped 3 bases from V and 7 bases from J, with 19 bases between. The V gene's germline CDR1 is KGHSH and CDR2 LQKENI. This CDR3 reads CASSPVGGTRQNEQFF. The DNA for the CDR3 is TGTGCCAGCTCACCCGTTGGTGGGACTCGGCAAAATGAGCAGTTCTTC.

There are a few counts of this clonotype. The chain has TRBV20-1 and TRBJ2-3, with 8 bases matching TRBD2. Germline-derived CDR1 and CDR2 are DFQATT and SNEGSKA (reference sequence). V gave up 4 bases and J gave up 0 bases; unmatched junction bases: 3. The CDR3 sequence is 14 residues long. CDR3 sequence: CSATLAGSTDTQYF. As DNA, the CDR3 is TGCAGTGCTACCTTAGCGGGGAGCACAGATACGCAGTATTTT.

This chain connects TRBV12-3 or TRBV12-4 to TRBJ1-5; D not certain. The V gene lost 2 bases and the J gene lost 3 bases, with 8 bases spanning the gap. The CDR3 sequence is 14 residues long. The CDR3 DNA is TGTGCCAGCAGTTTATCGGGGTACAATCAGCCCCAGCATTTT. Amino acids: CASSLSGYNQPQHF.

This sequence joins TRBV30 and TRBJ1-3; D perhaps matches TRBD1 (6 bases). Trimming removed 4 bases at V and 0 bases at J, with 16 bases between. Germline assignment: CDR1 GTSNPN and CDR2 SVGIG (reference sequence). The CDR3 loop spans 16 amino acids. The CDR3 is CAWNSNRAFSGNTIYF. The CDR3 DNA reads as TGTGCCTGGAATTCGAACAGGGCTTTCTCTGGAAACACCATATATTTT.

The rearrangement joins TRBV5-1 to TRBJ2-3; D not certain. The CDR3 is 15 residues long. Germline V CDR1 and CDR2: SGHRS, YFSETQ. V lost 0 bases and J 3 bases, leaving 11 bases between the germline ends. In nucleotides, the CDR3 is TGCGCCAGCAGCTTGGATCAGATAAGGACAGATACGCAGTATTTT. This gives the protein CASSLDQIRTDTQYF.

This clonotype showed up just a few times. V gene TRBV20-1 combines with J gene TRBJ2-2, with D perhaps TRBD2 (7 bases). The germline V gene has CDR1 DFQATT and CDR2 SNEGSKA (reference sequence). The CDR3 has 15 residues. The V end was cut by 1 base, the J end by 6 bases, with 15 bases between. The CDR3 DNA follows: TGCAGTGCTAGAGGGGGGGGGCGCGTCGCCGGGGAGCTGTTTTTT. Translated, it gives CSARGGGRVAGELFF.

This clonotype was observed at least ten times. The DNA for the CDR3 is TGTGCCAGCAGCTTAACATTTGGCTCCTACGAGCAGTACTTC. Translated, it gives CASSLTFGSYEQYF. The rearrangement uses TRBV7-2 and TRBJ2-7; D gene ambiguous. Trimming took off 2 bases at V and 0 bases at J, with 8 bases between the two ends. Per germline, CDR1 SGHTA and CDR2 FQGNSA. The CDR3 is 14 residues long. Full variable domain (rest looked up from reference TRBV7-2 and TRBJ2-7): GAGVSQSPSNKVTEKGKDVELRCDPISGHTALYWYRQSLGQGLEFLIYFQGNSAPDKSGLPSDRFSAERTGGSVSTLTIQRTQQEDSAVYLCASSLTFGSYEQYFGPGTRLTVT.

There are a few counts of this clonotype. This chain uses TRBV5-1 with TRBJ2-1, with 14 bases fitting TRBD2. Germline V lookup: CDR1 SGHRS, CDR2 YFSETQ. J was trimmed by 4 bases and V by 4 bases; bases with no gene match: 10. CDR3 length: 18 amino acids. CDR3 sequence reads: CASSPGLAGGYEYNEQFF. The CDR3 coding sequence is TGCGCCAGCAGCCCCGGACTAGCGGGAGGCTATGAATACAATGAGCAGTTCTTC.

This clonotype was observed many times. V and J are TRBV20-1 and TRBJ2-3; D possibly corresponds to TRBD1 (6 bases). Trimming pared 7 bases from V and 2 bases from J, leaving 13 bases between. CDR1 is DFQATT, CDR2 SNEGSKA, per germline (reference sequence). CDR3 length: 13 amino acids. The CDR3 is CSGLGAYTDTQYF. The DNA of the CDR3 is TGCAGTGGTCTGGGGGCGTACACAGATACGCAGTATTTT.

This clonotype was picked up a small number of times. This chain links TRBV7-9 with TRBJ2-6; D might be TRBD1 (6 bases). Per germline, CDR1 SEHNR and CDR2 FQNEAQ (reference sequence). Deletions cut 7 bases from V and 0 bases from J, with 13 bases between. The CDR3 is 16 amino acids. The chain's CDR3 is CASTQDRTSGANVLTF. In DNA, the CDR3 is TGTGCCAGCACACAAGACAGGACCTCTGGGGCCAACGTCCTGACTTTC.

In this sample, this clonotype turned up a few times. This chain joins TRBV4-1 and TRBJ1-4; TRBD1 aligns across 7 bases. Germline V gene sequence: CDR1 MGHRA, CDR2 YSYEKL. The junction had 8 bases not matched to a gene; V was cut back by 4 bases and J by 0 bases. This CDR3 region has 17 residues. CDR3 residues: CASSLQGGLATNEKLFF. The CDR3 region has the DNA TGCGCCAGCAGCCTGCAGGGGGGCTTGGCAACTAATGAAAAACTGTTTTTT.

The sample holds a few counts of this clonotype. The V call is TRBV5-1, the J call TRBJ1-5, with 7 bases aligning to TRBD1. Germline V gene data show CDR1 as SGHRS and CDR2 as YFSETQ. This CDR3 has 15 amino acids. With V trimmed by 4 bases and J by 4 bases, 8 bases remained unmatched. In DNA, the CDR3 is TGCGCCAGCAGCCCCGAATCGGGACAGAATCAGCCCCAGCATTTT. It yields the protein CASSPESGQNQPQHF.